Sequencing of this T cell receptor (beta chain) was carried out in a study of blood T cells in healthy people across ages. Study background: Roughly one uniquely barcoded beta molecule per two T cells was captured. Points from the study as a whole: Diversity of TCR beta per million T cells declined in a roughly linear way with age.

It was with a sample-barcoded 5' primer and a J-beta primer mix that a second PCR of about 7 to 12 cycles was run. A tag from a template-switch adaptor with 12 random nucleotides marked each cDNA molecule. From the 5' RACE reads, TCRdb called clonotypes with MiXCR, one entry per CDR3 protein. The table shows about 720,000 distinct CDR3 sequences, with 22% occurring only once. As regards this clonotype: Antigen: not known. This may be a read error: a much more frequent sequence differs by one nucleotide.

Looked up from germline, CDR1 is SGHTA and CDR2 is FQGNSA. This CDR3 spans 15 amino acids. The sample taken for sequencing was blood. This receptor was taken from a man in his 70s in good health. The chain carries TRBV7-2 and TRBJ2-1; TRBD2 matches 10 bases. This CDR3 reads CASSYLGLAANEQSF. The CDR3 region has the DNA TGTGCCAGCAGCTATCTCGGACTAGCGGCCAATGAGCAGTCCTTC.